This TCR beta chain stems from a study of cytomegalovirus exposure and HLA in healthy donors (dated by TCRdb to the late 2010s). Regarding the research as a whole: An earlier analysis of approximately 640 of the donors reported approximately 270 Gb of sequence data and some 120 million unique TCR beta sequences from about 179 million T cells. Rather than using new phenotypic data, the later analysis identified candidate immune exposures from TCR beta sequences and from how often those sequences occurred across donors. Alongside the repertoire data, information on donor age, sex, ethnicity and CMV serostatus was compiled. Typing coverage varied by locus: about 629-640 donors for A, B, C, DRB1 and DQB1; roughly 560 for DQA1; nearly 610 for DPA1; some 470 for DPB1. To decide whether each TCR beta V gene segment behaved as functional or pseudogenic, an earlier analysis of fewer than 750 of the donors relied on high-throughput TCR beta sequencing. The study aimed to test whether signatures of past pathogen exposure could be identified by cataloging public T cell receptors. Both class I and class II loci were covered by HLA typing, at four-digit resolution. Because of strong linkage in the cohort, 4 to 6 DR-DQ haplotypes were treated as single units for association and clustering. Among roughly 400 genotyped donors of the cohort, an average of approximately 220,000 unique TCR beta nucleotide sequences was sequenced per donor, of which about 19% were non-productive. To predict cytomegalovirus infection status, the study combined high-throughput TCR immunosequencing, statistical association of individual TCRs with disease status, and machine learning. The T cell repertoires of around 670 subjects were profiled by immunosequencing and related to cytomegalovirus serostatus. In a later genetic analysis, genome-wide SNP genotypes for about three fifths of the roughly 670 donors were used, and that subset was treated as a discovery cohort. Besides the first cohort of approximately 710 subjects, a separate validation cohort made up of over 95 different subjects was used. An early release that covered around 590 HLA-typed donors contained approximately 300 gigabases of sequencing data and 75 million to 100 million unique TCR sequences. Of the 398 genotyped donors, 75% to 85% were placed in the genetic ancestry cluster associated with self-reported Caucasian donors. In a later analysis, previously published TCR beta repertoires from several hundred donors were re-analyzed and high-resolution HLA genotyping was added so that TCR occurrence patterns could be studied. Every discovery cohort repertoire had been produced on one sequencing platform. Overall study results and their limits: According to a later genetic analysis, donors in an Asian-associated ancestry cluster had fewer N-insertions in productive TCRs than the roughly 670-donor mean. A later analysis found that most CMV-associated TCR beta chains appeared HLA-restricted, with HLA associations seemingly driven largely by CMV exposure. A later genetic analysis associated a missense DCLRE1C variant with V-gene and J-gene trimming of TCR beta chains, and an independent cohort replicated the association. Most TCR sequences were seen in very few donors, while some public TCRs were found in many individuals. The presence/absence analyses assumed that sequencing depth was roughly uniform across donors, and that assumption may not be true. The classifier was reported to diagnose cytomegalovirus status with high specificity and sensitivity in both the original and validation cohorts. Because counts were too low, some 17 rarely observed V segments, including chromosome 9 orphons, were left out of the earlier analysis of 587 of the donors. The cohort was sequenced for TCR beta chains only, and without alpha or paired-chain data the features that could be detected were limited. In a later analysis, HLA-associated TCR beta chains showed more clonal expansion and lower generation probabilities than non-associated chains that were equally common. Because HLA typing was missing for some donors at each locus, association tests included only the typed subset. For the cohort, immune exposure information was limited to CMV serostatus. Several of the top co-occurrence clusters appeared to be linked to parvovirus B19, influenza, CMV and Epstein-Barr virus, according to a later analysis. Some IMGT-functional V segments, including TRBV6-2 and TRBV6-3, could not be distinguished by the 87-base-pair reads and were therefore excluded. The study listed 164 TCR beta chains as associated with cytomegalovirus. According to the authors, the approach could potentially be generalized to other disease states and immunological phenotypes. A later analysis associated roughly 17,000 TCR beta sequences with specific HLA alleles at a false discovery rate of 0.05. A cluster of highly shared sequence variants was judged likely to represent a technical artifact of the sequencing pipeline. In a later analysis, TCR association rates were found to vary across HLA loci, with the most associated TCRs seen for DRB1 alleles and the fewest for HLA-C alleles. Strong co-occurrence of HLA alleles, especially DR and DQ, made assigning TCR associations to individual alleles difficult. Correlated functional status among segregating V segments might reflect linkage disequilibrium, but an unknown experimental factor could not be ruled out. Broadly in line with IMGT annotations, most TCR beta V segments showed up in productive rearrangements about 90% or about 30% of the time in an earlier analysis of under 700 of the donors. In vitro tests confirmed that a few of the cytomegalovirus-associated TCR beta chains recognize cytomegalovirus antigens. A further reported finding was that TCR beta sequences accurately predicted the HLA-A and HLA-B alleles for most subjects in the first cohort.

The cohort consisted of 600 or so healthy bone marrow donors. Cohort members were all nominally healthy when sampled, although unrecorded immune exposures were likely present. The donor tested CMV seropositive, placing the donor among the 289 seropositive members of the cohort. A peripheral blood sample was collected from each donor, and TCR beta sequencing was performed on peripheral blood mononuclear cells. Genomic DNA extraction from the blood cell samples was performed with the Qiagen DNeasy Blood Extraction Kit. From the cysteine up to the phenylalanine, the CDR3 has a length of 12 residues. Just the 36-base CDR3 DNA is kept, in frame starting at base 1. V loses 4 bases, J loses 4 bases, and the germline ends lie 5 bases apart. For CDR1 and CDR2, the germline V gene lists ENHRY and SYGVKD. This clone showed up just once. Its antigen is currently not known. No clone much larger than this one lies a single base away; base qualities are absent.

Library method: the immunoSEQ multiplex PCR assay. For the multiplex PCR, a mixture combining 60 forward primers for TCR Vbeta segments and 13 reverse primers for TCR Jbeta segments was used. The CDR3 region of rearranged TCR beta genes was amplified from genomic DNA by a multiplex PCR assay. On the Illumina HiSeq System, the amplified TCR beta libraries were sequenced as 87-base-pair reads. The paper's data handling went like this. A later analysis counted tens of millions of unique TCR beta chains across the approximately 700 repertoires, and some 11 million of these chains were shared by at least two donors. Raw reads were error-corrected and collapsed into unique sequences with a nearest-neighbor algorithm that merged closely related sequences to remove PCR and sequencing errors. CDR3 sequences were aligned to IMGT reference sequences to assign V, D and J gene segments. Each retained sequence needed at least a six-nucleotide match to both a V gene segment and a J gene segment. Rearrangements were classified as productive when the CDR3 lacked stop codons and remained in frame with V and J, and all other rearrangements were classified as non-productive. CDR3 was defined by IMGT convention, running from the second conserved V-encoded cysteine to the conserved J-encoded phenylalanine. In an earlier analysis of more than 550 of the donors, sequences lacking an unambiguous match to a single V gene segment were excluded. An earlier analysis of several hundred of the donors classified V segments as functional when productive rearrangements were above 56.7% and as segregating when the standard deviation between donors was above 5%. To diagnose cytomegalovirus status from the catalog of TCR beta chain sequences, a statistical classification framework was built. In a later analysis, V and J genes were assigned by comparing TCR nucleotide sequences against IMGT/GENE-DB human TR gene sequences. In a later analysis, CDR3 sequences and most-parsimonious VDJ recombination scenarios were assigned using the TCRdist pipeline. In a later analysis, every TCR beta chain was defined by the combination of its CDR3 amino acid sequence and its V-gene family, and reads without a unique V-gene family were dropped. To address suspected cross-contamination and a sequencing artifact, a later analysis removed roughly 580 highly shared, low-generation-probability nucleotide sequences. A later analysis calculated a clonal expansion index for each public chain from normalized within-repertoire ranks of inferred template counts. A later analysis computed generation probabilities with a VDJ recombination model fitted to out-of-frame rearrangements, and checked the results against IGoR. In a later analysis, TCR-TCR, TCR-HLA and TCR-CMV co-occurrence was scored with hypergeometric tests, and a repertoire-size bias correction was applied to TCR pairs. A later analysis estimated false discovery rates by permuting HLA or CMV assignments 20 times. In a later analysis, co-occurring TCRs were grouped using DBSCAN, and TCRdist sequence similarity was added for clustering within HLA-allele-positive subsets. Repertoires with fewer than 30,000 or more than 120,000 public chains were left out of co-occurrence clustering, as were about five repertoires with anomalous nucleotide sharing. This is the immuneACCESS table as TCRdb keeps it, with only in-frame sequences that have V and J called. A part of the clones is gone; compared with another copy, unresolved V genes explain less than half, and the rest is unexplained. D and trimming were read from the DNA, whereas the V and J calls and clone size are those reported in that table. Recorded for this sample are under 250,000 clones; around 79% of them occurred a single time. 4.4% of the sample goes to the ten largest clones.

This TCR came from a woman in her 30s in good health and CMV-seropositive. The receptor chain draws on TRBV10-3 and TRBJ2-1; TRBD2 is a weak D gene call, 5 bases matching. Material: PBMCs. CDR3 sequence: CAISGTYNEQFF. Here is the DNA: TGTGCCATCAGTGGGACTTACAATGAGCAGTTCTTC.